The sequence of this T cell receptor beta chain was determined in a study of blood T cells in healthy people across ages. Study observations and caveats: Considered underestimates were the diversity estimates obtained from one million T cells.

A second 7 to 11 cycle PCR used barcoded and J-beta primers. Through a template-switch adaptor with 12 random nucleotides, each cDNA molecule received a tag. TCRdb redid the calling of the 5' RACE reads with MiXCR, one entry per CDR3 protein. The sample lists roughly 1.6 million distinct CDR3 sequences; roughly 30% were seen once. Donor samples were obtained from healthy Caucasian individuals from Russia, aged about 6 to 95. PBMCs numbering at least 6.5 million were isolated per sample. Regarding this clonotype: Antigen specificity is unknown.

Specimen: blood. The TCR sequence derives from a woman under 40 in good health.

For the CDR3, the DNA is TGTGCCAGCAGCTTCCCATTGAGCTCCTACGAGCAGTACTTC. This translates into CASSFPLSSYEQYF. This sequence joins TRBV7-9 and TRBJ2-7; D unresolved. Deletions cut 3 bases from V and 0 bases from J, with 9 bases between. The CDR3 has 14 residues. Germline V gives CDR1 SEHNR, CDR2 FQNEAQ (reference sequence). Complete variable domain (other parts from reference TRBV7-9 and TRBJ2-7): DTGVSQNPRHKITKRGQNVTFRCDPISEHNRLYWYRQTLGQGPEFLTYFQNEAQLEKSRLLSDRFSAERPKGSFSTLEIQRTEQGDSAMYLCASSFPLSSYEQYFGPGTRLTVT.